This T cell receptor (beta chain) was obtained from a study of blood T cell repertoires in COVID-19 (TCRdb year 2020). General notes on the study: Collaborator samples came from the United States, Italy and Spain and covered acute and convalescent phases of COVID-19. The material from the prospective study consisted of cDNA or gDNA derived from T cells, B-cell-depleted T cells, or PBMCs. Deeply sampled blood TCRbeta repertoires from subjects exposed to, actively infected with, or recovered from COVID-19 were included in the dataset. A freely available public database, intended as a resource for researchers studying the immune response to SARS-CoV-2, is where the repertoires were released. Samples came from the ongoing ImmuneRACE study (first 160 participants) plus 1,254 subjects from 6 global collaborators. The sample metadata nearly always contained a de-identified subject ID, COVID-19 status, age in years and sex. Where available, HLA class I and class II types were taken from metadata supplied by the sample provider and were not determined by assay-based typing.

The immunoSEQ Assay, a bias-controlled multiplex PCR, was used to amplify TCRbeta CDR3 regions from genomic DNA. On the study's bioinformatics: Within the assay, amplification of reference gene primers was used to estimate how many nucleated cells each sample contained. Sequence reads were collapsed and filtered to measure the absolute abundance of every unique TCRbeta CDR3 rearrangement. Productive Simpson clonality was computed per sample as the square root of Simpson's diversity index over productive rearrangements. This immuneACCESS table, as held by TCRdb, lists in-frame sequences with V and J called but not all clones. Of the missing ones, under half trace to an unresolved V gene in checked studies; the others have no known cause. The V and J calls and the clone size are those of that table, but D and trimming were determined from the DNA. A total of approximately 490,000 clones appear in this sample, roughly 87% of them only once. Under 0.75% of the sample is in the top ten clones.

Points the paper makes about the study in general: Clinical and demographic metadata were provided uncurated, with the amount varying by source and participant.

Participants in the prospective study were aged about 18 to 100 years, lived in some 24 United States geographic areas, and enrolled through a virtual design. Cohort assignment in the prospective study relied on participant-reported clinical history from a screening survey and a study questionnaire. Recovered participants in ImmuneRACE Cohort 3 were defined as having two consecutive negative NP/OP PCR tests, clearance from a healthcare professional, or resolution of symptoms. In the prospective study, whole blood, serum and a nasopharyngeal or oropharyngeal swab were collected from each participant by mobile phlebotomists. Participants in the prospective study had the option to provide additional blood draws and questionnaires over a roughly 2-month period. Before DNA extraction, blood samples from the prospective study were shipped at room temperature or frozen. In the germline V gene, CDR1 corresponds to WSHSY and CDR2 to SAAADI. Trimming takes 6 bases from V and 2 bases from J, and the germline ends sit 13 bases apart. Reading from cysteine to phenylalanine, the CDR3 counts 14 amino acids. Solely the CDR3 DNA is kept, with 42 bases framed from the first base.

In its sample, this clone was seen a few times. No cognate antigen has been identified for it. Base qualities were left out, and no much larger clone turns up one base away. This receptor was obtained from a woman under 30 who had recovered from COVID-19. Sequenced sample: PBMCs or T cells enriched from blood (not recorded which). The V gene is TRBV10-2 and the J gene is TRBJ1-2; a weak D assignment points to TRBD1 (6 bases agree). The DNA reads TGCGCCAGCAGCCCCGAAACAGGGAACTATGGCTACACCTTC. Translated, it gives CASSPETGNYGYTF.